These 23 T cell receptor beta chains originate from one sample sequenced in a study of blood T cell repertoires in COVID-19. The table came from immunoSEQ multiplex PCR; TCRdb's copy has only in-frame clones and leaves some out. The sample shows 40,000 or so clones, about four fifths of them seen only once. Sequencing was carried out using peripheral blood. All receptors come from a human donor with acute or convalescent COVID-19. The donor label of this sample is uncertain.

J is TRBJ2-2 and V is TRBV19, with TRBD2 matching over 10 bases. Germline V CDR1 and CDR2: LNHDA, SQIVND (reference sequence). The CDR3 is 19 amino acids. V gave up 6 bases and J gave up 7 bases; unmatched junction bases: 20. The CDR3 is CASRNPILAGTSYGGELFF. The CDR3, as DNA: TGTGCCAGTAGGAACCCGATACTAGCGGGGACTTCATATGGCGGGGAGCTGTTTTTT. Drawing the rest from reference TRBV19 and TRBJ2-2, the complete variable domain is DGGITQSPKYLFRKEGQNVTLSCEQNLNHDAMYWYRQDPGQGLRLIYYSQIVNDFQKGDIAEGYSVSREKKESFPLTVTSAQKNPTAFYLCASRNPILAGTSYGGELFFGEGSRLTVL.

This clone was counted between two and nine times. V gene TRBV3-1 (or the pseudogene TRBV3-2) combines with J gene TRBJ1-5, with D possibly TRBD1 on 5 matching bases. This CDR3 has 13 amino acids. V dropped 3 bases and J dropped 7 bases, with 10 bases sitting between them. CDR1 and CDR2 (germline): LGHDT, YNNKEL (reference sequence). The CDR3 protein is CASSHGGVQPQHF. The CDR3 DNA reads TGTGCCAGCAGCCATGGGGGGGTCCAGCCCCAGCATTTT.

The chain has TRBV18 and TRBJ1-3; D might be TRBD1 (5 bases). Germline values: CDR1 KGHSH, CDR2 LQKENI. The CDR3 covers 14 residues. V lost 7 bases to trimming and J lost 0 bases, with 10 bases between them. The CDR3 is CASYTGNSGNTIYF. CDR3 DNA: TGTGCCAGCTATACAGGAAACTCTGGAAACACCATATATTTT.

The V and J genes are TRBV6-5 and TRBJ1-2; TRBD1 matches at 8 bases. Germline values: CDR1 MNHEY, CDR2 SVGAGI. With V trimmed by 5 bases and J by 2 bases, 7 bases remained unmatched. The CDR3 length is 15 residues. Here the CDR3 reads CASSPRTGINYGYTF. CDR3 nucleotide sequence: TGTGCCAGCAGTCCCAGGACAGGGATAAACTATGGCTACACCTTC.

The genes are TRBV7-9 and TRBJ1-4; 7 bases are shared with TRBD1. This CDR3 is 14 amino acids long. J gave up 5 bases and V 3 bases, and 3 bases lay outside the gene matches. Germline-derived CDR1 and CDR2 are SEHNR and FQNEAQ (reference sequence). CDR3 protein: CASSLGQINEKLFF. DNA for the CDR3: TGTGCCAGCAGCTTGGGACAGATAAATGAAAAACTGTTTTTT.

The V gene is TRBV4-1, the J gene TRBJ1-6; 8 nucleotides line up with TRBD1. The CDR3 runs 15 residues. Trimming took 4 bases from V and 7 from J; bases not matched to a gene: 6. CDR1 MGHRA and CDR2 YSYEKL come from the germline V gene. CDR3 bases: TGCGCCAGCAGCCGCGGACAGGGTTACAATTCACCCCTCCACTTT. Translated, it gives CASSRGQGYNSPLHF.

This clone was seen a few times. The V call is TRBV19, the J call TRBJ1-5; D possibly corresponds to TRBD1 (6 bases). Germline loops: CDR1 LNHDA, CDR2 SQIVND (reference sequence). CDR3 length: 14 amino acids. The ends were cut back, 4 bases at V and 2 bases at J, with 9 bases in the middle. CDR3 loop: CASSRPGGNQPQHF. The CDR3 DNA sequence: TGTGCCAGTAGTAGACCAGGGGGCAATCAGCCCCAGCATTTT.

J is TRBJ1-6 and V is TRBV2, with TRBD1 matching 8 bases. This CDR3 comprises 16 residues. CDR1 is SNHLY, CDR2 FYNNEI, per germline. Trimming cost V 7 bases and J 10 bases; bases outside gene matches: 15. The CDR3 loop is CASTAGQVGVGSPLHF. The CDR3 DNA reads TGTGCCAGCACCGCGGGACAGGTCGGGGTCGGGTCACCCCTCCACTTT. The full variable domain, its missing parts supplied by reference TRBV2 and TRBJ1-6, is EPEVTQTPSHQVTQMGQEVILRCVPISNHLYFYWYRQILGQKVEFLVSFYNNEISEKSEIFDDQFSVERPDGSNFTLKIRSTKLEDSAMYFCASTAGQVGVGSPLHFGNGTRLTVT.

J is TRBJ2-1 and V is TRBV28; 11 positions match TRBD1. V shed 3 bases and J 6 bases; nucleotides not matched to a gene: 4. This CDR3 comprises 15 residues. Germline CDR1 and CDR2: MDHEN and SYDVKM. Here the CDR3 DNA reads TGTGCCAGCAGTTTGACCGGGACAGGGGGCAATGAGCAGTTCTTC. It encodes CASSLTGTGGNEQFF.

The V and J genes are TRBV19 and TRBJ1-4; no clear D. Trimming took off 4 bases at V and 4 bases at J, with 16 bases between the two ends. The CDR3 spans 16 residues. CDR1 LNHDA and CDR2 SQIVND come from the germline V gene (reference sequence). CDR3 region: CASSNGIGGNNEKLFF. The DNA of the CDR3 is TGTGCCAGTAGTAACGGAATTGGCGGAAATAATGAAAAACTGTTTTTT.

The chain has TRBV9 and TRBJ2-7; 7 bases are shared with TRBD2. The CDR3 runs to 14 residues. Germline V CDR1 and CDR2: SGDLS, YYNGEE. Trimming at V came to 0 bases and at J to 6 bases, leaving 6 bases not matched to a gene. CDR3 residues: CASSVAAGEFEQYF. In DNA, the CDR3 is TGTGCCAGCAGCGTAGCTGCGGGAGAGTTCGAGCAGTACTTC. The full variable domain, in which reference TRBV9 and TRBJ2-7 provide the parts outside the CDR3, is DSGVTQTPKHLITATGQRVTLRCSPRSGDLSVYWYQQSLDQGLQFLIQYYNGEERAKGNILERFSAQQFPDLHSELNLSSLELGDSALYFCASSVAAGEFEQYFGPGTRLTVT.

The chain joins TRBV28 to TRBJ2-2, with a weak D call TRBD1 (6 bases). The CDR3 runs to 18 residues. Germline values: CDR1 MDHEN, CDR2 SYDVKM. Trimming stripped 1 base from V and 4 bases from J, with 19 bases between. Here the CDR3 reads CASSLFGPGVSGTGELFF. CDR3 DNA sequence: TGTGCCAGCAGTTTATTCGGCCCAGGGGTGTCGGGCACCGGGGAGCTGTTTTTT.

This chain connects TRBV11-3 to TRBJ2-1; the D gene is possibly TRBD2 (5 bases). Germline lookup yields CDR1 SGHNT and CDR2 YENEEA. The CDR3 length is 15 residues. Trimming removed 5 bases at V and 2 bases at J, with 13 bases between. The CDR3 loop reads CASSRTYGPYNEQFF. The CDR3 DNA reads TGTGCCAGCAGCCGGACTTACGGCCCCTACAATGAGCAGTTCTTC.

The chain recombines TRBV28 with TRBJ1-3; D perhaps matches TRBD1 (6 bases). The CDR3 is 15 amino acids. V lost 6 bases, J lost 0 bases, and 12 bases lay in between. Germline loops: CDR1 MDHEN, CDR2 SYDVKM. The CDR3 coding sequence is TGTGCCAGCAGGCAAGGACAGTTCTCTGGAAACACCATATATTTT. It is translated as CASRQGQFSGNTIYF.

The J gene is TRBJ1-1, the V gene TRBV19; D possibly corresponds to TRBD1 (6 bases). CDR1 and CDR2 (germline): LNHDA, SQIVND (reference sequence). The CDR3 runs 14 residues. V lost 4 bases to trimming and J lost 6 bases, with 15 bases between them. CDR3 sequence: CASSTWDTPPEAFF. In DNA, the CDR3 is TGTGCCAGTAGTACCTGGGACACACCTCCTGAAGCTTTCTTT.

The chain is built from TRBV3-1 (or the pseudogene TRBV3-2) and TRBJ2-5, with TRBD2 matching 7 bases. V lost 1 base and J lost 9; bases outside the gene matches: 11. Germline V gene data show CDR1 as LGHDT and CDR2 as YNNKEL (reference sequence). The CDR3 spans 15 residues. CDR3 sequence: CASSQAAGPPAAQYF. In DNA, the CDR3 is TGTGCCAGCAGCCAAGCAGCGGGGCCCCCGGCGGCCCAGTACTTC.

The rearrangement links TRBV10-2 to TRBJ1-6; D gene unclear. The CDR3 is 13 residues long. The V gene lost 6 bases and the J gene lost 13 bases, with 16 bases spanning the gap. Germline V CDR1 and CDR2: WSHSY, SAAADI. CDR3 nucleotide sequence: TGCGCCAGCAGGTTTGAGAGCGGGCAGCCCCTCCACTTT. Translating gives CASRFESGQPLHF.

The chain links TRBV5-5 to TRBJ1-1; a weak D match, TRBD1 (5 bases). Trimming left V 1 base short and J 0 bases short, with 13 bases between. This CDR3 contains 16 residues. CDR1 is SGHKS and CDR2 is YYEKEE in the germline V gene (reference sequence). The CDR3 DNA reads TGTGCCAGCAGCTTGCGCCCCCAGGGTATGAACACTGAAGCTTTCTTT. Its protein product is CASSLRPQGMNTEAFF. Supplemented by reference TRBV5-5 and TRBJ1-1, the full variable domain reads DAGVTQSPTHLIKTRGQQVTLRCSPISGHKSVSWYQQVLGQGPQFIFQYYEKEERGRGNFPDRFSARQFPNYSSELNVNALLLGDSALYLCASSLRPQGMNTEAFFGQGTRLTVV.

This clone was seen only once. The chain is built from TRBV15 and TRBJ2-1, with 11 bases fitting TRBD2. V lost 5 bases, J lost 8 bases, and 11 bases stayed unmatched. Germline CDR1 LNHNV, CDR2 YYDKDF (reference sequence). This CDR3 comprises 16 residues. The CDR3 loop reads CATSRVLAGGSDEQFF. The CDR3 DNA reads TGTGCCACCAGCCGCGTGCTAGCGGGAGGAAGCGATGAGCAGTTCTTC.

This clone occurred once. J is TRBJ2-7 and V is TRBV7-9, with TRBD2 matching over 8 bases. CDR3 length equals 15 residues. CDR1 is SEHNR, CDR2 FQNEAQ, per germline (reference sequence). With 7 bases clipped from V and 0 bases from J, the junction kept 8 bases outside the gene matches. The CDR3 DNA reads TGTGCCAGCACCCCAGGGCGGGAGGTCTCCTACGAGCAGTACTTC. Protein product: CASTPGREVSYEQYF.

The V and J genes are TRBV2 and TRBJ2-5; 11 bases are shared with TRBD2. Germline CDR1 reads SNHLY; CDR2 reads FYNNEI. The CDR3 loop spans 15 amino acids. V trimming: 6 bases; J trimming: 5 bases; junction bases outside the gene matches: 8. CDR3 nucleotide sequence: TGTGCCAGCAGAGCCTTAGCGGGAGGGCGTGAGACCCAGTACTTC. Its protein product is CASRALAGGRETQYF.

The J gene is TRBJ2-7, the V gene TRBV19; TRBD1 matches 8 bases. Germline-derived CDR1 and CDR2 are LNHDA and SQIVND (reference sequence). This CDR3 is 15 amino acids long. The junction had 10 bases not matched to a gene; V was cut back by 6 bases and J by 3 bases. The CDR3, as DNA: TGTGCCAGTAGCCAGATAGGACAGGGACTCTACGAGCAGTACTTC. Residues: CASSQIGQGLYEQYF.

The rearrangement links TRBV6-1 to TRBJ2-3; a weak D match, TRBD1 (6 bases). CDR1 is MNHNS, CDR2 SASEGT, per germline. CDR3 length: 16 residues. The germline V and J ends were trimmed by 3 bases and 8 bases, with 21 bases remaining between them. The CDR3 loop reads CASSDRGMDWVRTQYF. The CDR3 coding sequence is TGTGCCAGCAGTGACAGGGGAATGGATTGGGTCCGTACGCAGTATTTT.